This T cell receptor beta chain was identified in a study of CD8+ T cells in alopecia areata. As for the study in general: Tofacitinib administration to treated patients was oral, at 5 to 10 mg twice daily.

Extraction of RNA preceded its reverse transcription into cDNA, which served as the sequencing template. The repertoire was sequenced with immunoSEQ multiplex PCR; TCRdb's copy has only in-frame clones and lacks some. This sample yields about 180,000 clones, of which roughly 59% are seen a single time; roughly 1.7% belongs to the top ten. The CDR3 loop spans 15 amino acids. The V gene's germline CDR1 is SGDLS and CDR2 YYNGEE. Trimming cost V 4 bases and J 4 bases; bases outside gene matches: 8. The source material was CD4+ T cells sorted from blood, sampled at week 0. The rearrangement uses TRBV9 and TRBJ2-5; 9 bases are shared with TRBD2. The sequence was obtained from a human donor with alopecia areata. The CDR3 sequence is CASSPGAAGGETQYF. In nucleotides, the CDR3 is TGTGCCAGCAGCCCTGGGGCAGCGGGGGGAGAGACCCAGTACTTC.